One and the same sample provided the 20 T cell receptor beta chains below, sequenced in a study of blood T cell repertoires in COVID-19. Repertoires were generated with immunoSEQ multiplex PCR, while TCRdb's copy carries only in-frame clones and drops some. The sample shows more than 95,000 clones, around 90% of them seen only once. Specimen: peripheral blood. These receptors were taken from a human donor in a cohort sampled during active COVID-19.

The chain has TRBV19 and TRBJ1-4; no reliable D call. V dropped 1 base and J dropped 3 bases, with 9 bases sitting between them. Germline V CDR1 and CDR2: LNHDA, SQIVND (reference sequence). This CDR3 contains 15 residues. DNA of the CDR3: TGTGCCAGTAGTATAGGCACAGATTCTAATGAAAAACTGTTTTTT. Translation gives CASSIGTDSNEKLFF.

The chain's CDR3 is CAWSVLYGEKLFF. In nucleotides, the CDR3 is TGTGCCTGGAGTGTATTGTACGGGGAAAAACTGTTTTTT. V and J are TRBV30 and TRBJ1-4; D ambiguous. V was clipped by 0 bases and J by 8 bases, with 10 bases between them. There are 13 residues in the CDR3. Germline CDR1 GTSNPN, CDR2 SVGIG (reference sequence).

The chain has TRBV11-2 and TRBJ2-3, with 9 bases matching TRBD2. The V segment lost 1 base and the J segment 4 bases; nucleotides outside the gene matches: 9. This CDR3 contains 17 residues. Germline V gene lookup returns CDR1 SGHAT and CDR2 FQNNGV. The CDR3 protein is CASSLGASGVPADTQYF. The CDR3 region has the DNA TGTGCCAGCAGCTTAGGGGCTAGCGGGGTCCCTGCAGATACGCAGTATTTT.

V usage is TRBV7-8 and J usage is TRBJ1-1; D might be TRBD1 (5 bases). The CDR3 loop spans 16 amino acids. Trimming stripped 4 bases from V and 4 bases from J, with 19 bases between. Germline V lookup: CDR1 SGHVS, CDR2 FQNEAQ. CDR3 residues: CASSWGGTVWVTEAFF. In DNA, the CDR3 is TGTGCCAGCAGCTGGGGGGGGACGGTATGGGTCACTGAAGCTTTCTTT. Supplemented by reference TRBV7-8 and TRBJ1-1, the full variable domain reads GAGVSQSPRYKVAKRGQDVALRCDPISGHVSLFWYQQALGQGPEFLTYFQNEAQLDKSGLPSDRFFAERPEGSVSTLKIQRTQQEDSAVYLCASSWGGTVWVTEAFFGQGTRLTVV.

The V call is TRBV5-1, the J call TRBJ2-7, with 12 bases aligning to TRBD2. This CDR3 comprises 15 residues. The germline gives CDR1 SGHRS, CDR2 YFSETQ. The junction had 2 bases not matched to a gene; V was cut back by 1 base and J by 3 bases. In nucleotides, the CDR3 is TGCGCCAGCAGCTTGAGACTAGCGGGGGACTACGAGCAGTACTTC. This codes for CASSLRLAGDYEQYF. The whole variable domain, filled in from reference TRBV5-1 and TRBJ2-7, reads KAGVTQTPRYLIKTRGQQVTLSCSPISGHRSVSWYQQTPGQGLQFLFEYFSETQRNKGNFPGRFSGRQFSNSRSEMNVSTLELGDSALYLCASSLRLAGDYEQYFGPGTRLTVT.

This clone was counted once. The chain has TRBV6-5 and TRBJ2-1; 8 positions match TRBD1. The germline gives CDR1 MNHEY, CDR2 SVGAGI. The CDR3 contains 15 residues. The junction had 8 bases not matched to a gene; V was cut back by 6 bases and J by 4 bases. The CDR3 nucleotides are TGTGCCAGCAGGGCAGGGGGCCCCGGGTACAATGAGCAGTTCTTC. Translated: CASRAGGPGYNEQFF.

This clone has a handful of counts. The chain employs TRBV7-6 and TRBJ2-5; D gene uncertain. The CDR3 totals 15 residues. V shed 1 base and J shed 2 bases, with 11 bases lying between them. The V gene's germline CDR1 is SGHVS and CDR2 FNYEAQ. CDR3 in DNA: TGTGCCAGCAGCTTAGTGAGAAAGCCTCAAGAGACCCAGTACTTC. Encoded protein: CASSLVRKPQETQYF. Looking up the rest from reference TRBV7-6 and TRBJ2-5 gives the full variable domain: GAGVSQSPRYKVTKRGQDVALRCDPISGHVSLYWYRQALGQGPEFLTYFNYEAQQDKSGLPNDRFSAERPEGSISTLTIQRTEQRDSAMYRCASSLVRKPQETQYFGPGTRLLVL.

The gene calls are TRBV3-1 (or the pseudogene TRBV3-2) and TRBJ1-2; TRBD1 agrees at 10 bases. The junction had 6 bases not matched to a gene; V was cut back by 4 bases and J by 4 bases. There are 15 residues in the CDR3. CDR1 is LGHDT, CDR2 YNNKEL, per germline (reference sequence). The CDR3 protein is CASSLGTGVSYGYTF. The CDR3 region has the DNA TGTGCCAGCAGCCTCGGGACAGGGGTGAGCTATGGCTACACCTTC.

CDR3 sequence (DNA): TGCGCCAGCAGCGTTCAGGGGGGAACTGGAAACACCATATATTTT. It specifies CASSVQGGTGNTIYF. The V and J genes are TRBV5-1 and TRBJ1-3; 7 nucleotides align to TRBD1. This CDR3 spans 15 amino acids. CDR1 and CDR2 from the germline V gene are SGHRS and YFSETQ. Losses at the gene ends were 4 bases for V and 2 bases for J; bases not matched to a gene: 6.

This clone was detected once. The V call is TRBV30, the J call TRBJ1-1, with D possibly matching TRBD1 (5 bases). Germline lookup yields CDR1 GTSNPN and CDR2 SVGIG (reference sequence). Trimming took off 0 bases at V and 4 bases at J, with 12 bases between the two ends. The CDR3 consists of 14 residues. Here the CDR3 reads CAWSVALRGTEAFF. CDR3 bases: TGTGCCTGGAGTGTAGCGCTTAGGGGCACTGAAGCTTTCTTT.

This clone has more than one count but fewer than ten. Compared with germline, one end of the junction differs, possibly owing to a read error. V usage is TRBV9 and J usage is TRBJ2-1; a possible D gene is TRBD2 (5 bases). This CDR3 spans 13 amino acids. The V gene's germline CDR1 is SGDLS and CDR2 YYNGEE. The CDR3 loop reads CRGAPKCGNEQFF. In DNA, the CDR3 is TGCCGGGGAGCGCCCAAGTGTGGGAATGAGCAGTTCTTC.

The chain combines TRBV4-1 with TRBJ2-1; the D gene is possibly TRBD2 (6 bases). In germline, CDR1 is MGHRA, CDR2 YSYEKL. Trimming cost V 6 bases and J 7 bases, with 13 bases left between them. This CDR3 is built from 13 residues. CDR3: CASRIPGGNEQFF. For the CDR3, the DNA is TGCGCCAGCAGAATCCCCGGGGGAAATGAGCAGTTCTTC.

The chain recombines TRBV6-5 with TRBJ1-1; 8 bases agree with TRBD1. Losses at the gene ends were 6 bases for V and 3 bases for J; bases not matched to a gene: 9. Germline V gene data show CDR1 as MNHEY and CDR2 as SVGAGI. The CDR3 has 15 residues. CDR3 nucleotide sequence: TGTGCCAGCAGCCGACAGGGGATAGGAGACACTGAAGCTTTCTTT. Its translation: CASSRQGIGDTEAFF.

This chain uses TRBV7-9 with TRBJ2-2; perhaps TRBD1 as D (6 bases). V was pared by 6 bases and J by 6 bases, with 14 bases between. CDR1 is SEHNR, CDR2 FQNEAQ, per germline (reference sequence). The CDR3 sequence is 14 residues long. CDR3 DNA: TGTGCCAGCAGGGCAGGGGAAACGTCCGGGGAGCTGTTTTTT. Translated, it gives CASRAGETSGELFF. The variable domain in full, with the rest retrieved from reference TRBV7-9 and TRBJ2-2, is DTGVSQNPRHKITKRGQNVTFRCDPISEHNRLYWYRQTLGQGPEFLTYFQNEAQLEKSRLLSDRFSAERPKGSFSTLEIQRTEQGDSAMYLCASRAGETSGELFFGEGSRLTVL.

This clone was recorded only once. The chain is built from TRBV27 and TRBJ1-2; D call uncertain. The CDR3 has 13 amino acids. V lost 3 bases and J lost 8, with 13 bases in between. Germline CDR1 MNHEY, CDR2 SMNVEV (reference sequence). The CDR3 DNA reads as TGTGCCAGCAGTTTTGGAGGGCTTCAGGGCTACACCTTC. Residues: CASSFGGLQGYTF.

This clone was seen only once. The CDR3 here is CATREGFNYGYTF. The DNA of the CDR3 is TGTGCCACCAGGGAGGGGTTTAACTATGGCTACACCTTC. The genes are TRBV15 and TRBJ1-2, with D maybe TRBD1 (5 bases). CDR1 and CDR2 from the germline V gene are LNHNV and YYDKDF (reference sequence). The CDR3 runs to 13 residues. The germline V and J ends were trimmed by 6 bases and 1 base, with 9 bases remaining between them. Drawing the rest from reference TRBV15 and TRBJ1-2, the complete variable domain is DAMVIQNPRYQVTQFGKPVTLSCSQTLNHNVMYWYQQKSSQAPKLLFHYYDKDFNNEADTPDNFQSRRPNTSFCFLDIRSPGLGDTAMYLCATREGFNYGYTFGSGTRLTVV.

This clone was picked up one time. The V gene is TRBV14, the J gene TRBJ1-6, with D perhaps matching TRBD1 (5 bases). This CDR3 is 17 amino acids long. Deletions cut 3 bases from V and 4 bases from J, with 16 bases between. CDR1 SGHDN and CDR2 FVKESK come from the germline V gene. In DNA, the CDR3 is TGTGCCAGCAGCCATGGAGGGGCCCTAGCATATAATTCACCCCTCCACTTT. Translating gives CASSHGGALAYNSPLHF.

CDR3 amino acids: CASRSLPSSYNEQFF. CDR3 coding DNA: TGTGCCAGCAGGAGCCTACCGAGCTCCTACAATGAGCAGTTCTTC. J is TRBJ2-1 and V is TRBV27; D is uncertain. CDR1 MNHEY and CDR2 SMNVEV come from the germline V gene (reference sequence). Trimming took off 6 bases at V and 0 bases at J, with 12 bases between the two ends. This CDR3 is built from 15 residues.

The chain has TRBV6-6 and TRBJ1-2; possibly TRBD1 for D (6 bases). Trimming removed 8 bases at V and 1 base at J, with 17 bases between. CDR3 length equals 15 residues. Germline CDR1 and CDR2: MNHNY and SVGAGI (reference sequence). CDR3 protein: CASLRGGPINYGYTF. CDR3 in DNA: TGTGCCAGCCTTCGGGGGGGCCCCATTAACTATGGCTACACCTTC.

This sequence joins TRBV9 and TRBJ1-2; tentative D call: TRBD1 (5 bases). V shed 0 bases and J shed 7 bases, with 19 bases lying between them. CDR3 length: 16 amino acids. Germline CDR1 is SGDLS and CDR2 is YYNGEE. The CDR3 region has the DNA TGTGCCAGCAGCGTAGGATCAGGGATGGGGTCTCGTGGCTACACCTTC. Its translation: CASSVGSGMGSRGYTF.